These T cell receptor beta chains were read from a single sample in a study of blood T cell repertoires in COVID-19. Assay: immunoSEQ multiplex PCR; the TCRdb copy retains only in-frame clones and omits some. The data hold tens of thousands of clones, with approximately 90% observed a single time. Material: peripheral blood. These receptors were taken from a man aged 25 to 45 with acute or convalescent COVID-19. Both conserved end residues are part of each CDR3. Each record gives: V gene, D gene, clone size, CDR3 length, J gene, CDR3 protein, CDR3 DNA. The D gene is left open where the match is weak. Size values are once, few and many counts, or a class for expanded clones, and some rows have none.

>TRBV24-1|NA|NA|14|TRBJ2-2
CATSDLKGTGELFF
TGTGCCACCAGTGATTTGAAGGGGACCGGGGAGCTGTTTTTT
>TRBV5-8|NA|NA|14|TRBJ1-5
CASSLHEVDQPQHF
TGTGCCAGCAGCTTGCACGAGGTGGATCAGCCCCAGCATTTT
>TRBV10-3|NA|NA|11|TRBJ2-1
CAISEGQGALF
TGTGCCATCAGTGAGGGGCAGGGTGCGCTCTTC
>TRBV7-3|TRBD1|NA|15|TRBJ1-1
CASSLTGQGDTEAFF
TGTGCCAGCAGCTTAACGGGACAGGGGGATACTGAAGCTTTCTTT
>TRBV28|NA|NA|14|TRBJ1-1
CASSSFPLNTEAFF
TGTGCCAGCAGTTCCTTCCCGTTGAACACTGAAGCTTTCTTT
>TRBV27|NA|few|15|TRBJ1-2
CASSSRTAANYGYTF
TGTGCCAGCAGCTCGCGCACAGCAGCTAACTATGGCTACACCTTC
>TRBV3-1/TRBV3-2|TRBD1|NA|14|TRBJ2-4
CASSLTGQGGIQYF
TGTGCCAGCAGCCTCACGGGACAGGGAGGCATTCAGTACTTC
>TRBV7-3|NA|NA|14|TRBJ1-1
CASSLGHGNTEAFF
TGTGCCAGCAGCTTGGGACACGGGAACACTGAAGCTTTCTTT
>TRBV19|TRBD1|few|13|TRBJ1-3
CASSGTGWHTIYF
TGTGCCAGTAGTGGGACAGGGTGGCACACCATATATTTT
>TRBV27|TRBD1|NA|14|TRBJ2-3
CASSDRDGLDTQYF
TGTGCCAGCAGTGACAGGGACGGGTTAGATACGCAGTATTTT
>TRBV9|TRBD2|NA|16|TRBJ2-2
CASSLRAGPNTGELFF
TGTGCCAGCAGCCTAAGAGCGGGGCCGAACACCGGGGAGCTGTTTTTT
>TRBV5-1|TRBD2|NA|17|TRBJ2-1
CASMGGSGGPGYNEQFF
TGCGCCAGCATGGGGGGTAGCGGGGGCCCCGGTTACAATGAGCAGTTCTTC
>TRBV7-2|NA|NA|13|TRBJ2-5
CASSSDIQETQYF
TGTGCCAGCAGCTCGGACATCCAAGAGACCCAGTACTTC
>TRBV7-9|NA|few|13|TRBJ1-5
CASSFGSHRPQHF
TGTGCCAGCAGCTTCGGGTCCCATCGCCCCCAGCATTTT
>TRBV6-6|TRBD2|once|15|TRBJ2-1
CASSYKLGLVNEQFF
TGTGCCAGCAGTTACAAGTTGGGACTAGTCAATGAGCAGTTCTTC
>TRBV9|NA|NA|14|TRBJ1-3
CASSVVAEPNTIYF
TGTGCCAGCAGCGTTGTGGCGGAACCAAACACCATATATTTT
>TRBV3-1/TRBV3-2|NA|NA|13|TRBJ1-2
CASSQGQGYGYTF
TGTGCCAGCAGCCAAGGGCAGGGCTATGGCTACACCTTC
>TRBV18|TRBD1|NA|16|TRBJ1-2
CASSPYGTGADYGYTF
TGTGCCAGCTCACCATATGGGACAGGGGCCGACTATGGCTACACCTTC
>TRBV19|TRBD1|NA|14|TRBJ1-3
CASRRGLSGNTIYF
TGTGCCAGTAGAAGGGGGCTCTCTGGAAACACCATATATTTT
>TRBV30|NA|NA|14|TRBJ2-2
CAWSVLGLAGELFF
TGTGCCTGGAGTGTACTAGGGTTGGCCGGGGAGCTGTTTTTT
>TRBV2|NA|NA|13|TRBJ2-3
CASNPGPAVTQYF
TGTGCCAGCAATCCAGGGCCTGCTGTTACGCAGTATTTT
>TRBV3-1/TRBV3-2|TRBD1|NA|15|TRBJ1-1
CASSLQGGGNTEAFF
TGTGCCAGCAGCCTACAGGGGGGAGGGAACACTGAAGCTTTCTTT
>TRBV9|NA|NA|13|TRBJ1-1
CASSIQGNTEAFF
TGTGCCAGCAGCATACAGGGAAACACTGAAGCTTTCTTT
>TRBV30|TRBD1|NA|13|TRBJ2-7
CAWSRDRLDEQYF
TGTGCCTGGTCGCGGGACAGGTTAGATGAGCAGTACTTC
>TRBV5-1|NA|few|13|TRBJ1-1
CASSSDSNTEAFF
TGCGCCAGCAGCTCCGACTCGAACACTGAAGCTTTCTTT
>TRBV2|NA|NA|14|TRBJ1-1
CASSGEVLNTEAFF
TGTGCCAGCAGTGGAGAGGTCCTAAACACTGAAGCTTTCTTT
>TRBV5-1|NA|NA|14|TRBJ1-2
CASSPGRIGLGYTF
TGCGCCAGCAGTCCAGGCAGGATAGGATTGGGCTACACCTTC
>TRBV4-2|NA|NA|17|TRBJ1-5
CASSLETGTNSNQPQHF
TGTGCCAGCAGCCTTGAAACCGGGACAAATAGCAATCAGCCCCAGCATTTT
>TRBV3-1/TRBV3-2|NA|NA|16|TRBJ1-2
CASSQQVTKINYGYTF
TGTGCCAGCAGCCAGCAGGTGACGAAAATTAACTATGGCTACACCTTC
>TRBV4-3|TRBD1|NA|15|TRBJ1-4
CASSRGTGNNEKLFF
TGCGCCAGCAGCCGAGGGACAGGCAATAATGAAAAACTGTTTTTT
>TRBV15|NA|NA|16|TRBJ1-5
CATSRDSEASGQPQHF
TGTGCCACCAGCAGAGATTCGGAGGCCTCGGGCCAGCCCCAGCATTTT
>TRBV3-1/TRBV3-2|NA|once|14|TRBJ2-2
CASSLRGTTGELFF
TGTGCCAGCAGCCTAAGGGGAACCACCGGGGAGCTGTTTTTT
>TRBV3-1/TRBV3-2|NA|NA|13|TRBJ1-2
CASSHEFSYGYTF
TGTGCCAGCAGCCACGAATTCAGCTATGGCTACACCTTC
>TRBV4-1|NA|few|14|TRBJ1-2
CASSQVPTVGGYTF
TGCGCCAGCAGCCAAGTCCCGACAGTCGGTGGCTACACCTTC
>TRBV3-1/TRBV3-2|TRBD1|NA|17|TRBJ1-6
CASRRQGSGQGFSPLHF
TGTGCCAGCAGACGCCAAGGTTCGGGACAGGGTTTTTCACCCCTCCACTTT
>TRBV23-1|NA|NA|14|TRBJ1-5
CASSQPQYGQPQHF
TGCGCCAGCAGTCAACCTCAGTATGGTCAGCCCCAGCATTTT
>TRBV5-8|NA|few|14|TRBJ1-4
CATGLGWTNEKLFF
TGTGCTACAGGGTTAGGTTGGACTAATGAAAAACTGTTTTTT
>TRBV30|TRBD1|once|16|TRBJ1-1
CAWSHRRTRDRDEAFF
TGTGCCTGGAGTCACAGGAGGACTAGGGACAGGGATGAAGCTTTCTTT
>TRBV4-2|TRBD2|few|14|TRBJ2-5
CASSAGGTQETQYF
TGTGCCAGCAGCGCCGGGGGGACCCAAGAGACCCAGTACTTC
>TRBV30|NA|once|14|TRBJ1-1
CAWSVRGTGTEAFF
TGTGCCTGGAGTGTACGAGGCACAGGCACTGAAGCTTTCTTT